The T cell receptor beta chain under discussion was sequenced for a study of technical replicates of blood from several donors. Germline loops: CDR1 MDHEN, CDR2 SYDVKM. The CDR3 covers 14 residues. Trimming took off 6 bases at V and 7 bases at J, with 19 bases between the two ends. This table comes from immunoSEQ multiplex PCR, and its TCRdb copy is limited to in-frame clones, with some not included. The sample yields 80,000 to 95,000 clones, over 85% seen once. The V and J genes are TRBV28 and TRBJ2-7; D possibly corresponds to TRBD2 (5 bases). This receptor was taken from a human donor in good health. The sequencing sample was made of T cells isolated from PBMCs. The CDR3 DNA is TGTGCCAGCAGCATAGTGGCATCCGGGAAGGAGCAGTACTTC. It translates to CASSIVASGKEQYF.